These 10 T cell receptor beta chains were all obtained from the same sample, sequenced in a study of cytomegalovirus exposure and HLA in healthy donors. TCRdb's copy holds only in-frame clones and misses some; the assay was immunoSEQ multiplex PCR. The table has around 300,000 clones, 88% seen once; the top ten hold around 0.92%. Sequencing was performed on PBMCs. The receptors shown here come from a woman aged 18-30 years in good health and CMV-seronegative.

The chain employs TRBV7-7 and TRBJ2-7; TRBD2 matches at 8 bases. This CDR3 spans 20 amino acids. Germline CDR1 reads SSHAT; CDR2 reads FNYEAQ (reference sequence). The V gene end was trimmed by 0 bases and the J gene end by 5 bases; junction bases not matched to a gene: 21. DNA for the CDR3: TGTGCCAGCAGCTTAGCGGCCCTAAGACCCGCTAAAGCGGGAGAAAACGAGCAGTACTTC. Protein: CASSLAALRPAKAGENEQYF.

The chain is built from TRBV28 and TRBJ2-2, with 9 bases lining up with TRBD1. Trimming removed 5 bases from V and 7 bases from J; junction bases left unmatched: 14. The CDR3 extends over 17 amino acids. In germline, CDR1 is MDHEN, CDR2 SYDVKM. CDR3: CASSRRTGAPSGGELFF. DNA for the CDR3: TGTGCCAGCAGTCGCCGGACAGGGGCCCCCTCGGGCGGGGAGCTGTTTTTT.

The CDR3 DNA is TGTGCCAGCAGCTTGGGACTTACTGAGGCAGATACGCAGTATTTT. Translation: CASSLGLTEADTQYF. The J gene is TRBJ2-3, the V gene TRBV7-2, with D possibly TRBD2 on 6 matching bases. This CDR3 has 15 amino acids. Between the trimmed V and J ends, which lost 3 bases and 4 bases, there was a span of 14 bases. CDR1 SGHTA and CDR2 FQGNSA come from the germline V gene.

CDR3 sequence (DNA): TGTGCCTGGAGTGTGTCTAGCGGGAGTTACGAGCAGTACTTC. Translation gives CAWSVSSGSYEQYF. J is TRBJ2-7 and V is TRBV30; 10 positions match TRBD2. V gave up 0 bases and J gave up 4 bases; unmatched junction bases: 3. The CDR3 contains 14 residues. Looked up from germline, CDR1 is GTSNPN and CDR2 is SVGIG (reference sequence).

The rearrangement joins TRBV7-9 to TRBJ2-2; 13 nucleotides align to TRBD2. The CDR3 covers 19 residues. Germline V gene sequence: CDR1 SEHNR, CDR2 FQNEAQ (reference sequence). The ends lost 5 bases at V and 2 bases at J; junction bases unmatched: 11. The CDR3 DNA is TGTGCCAGCAGCGCCGCCGGACTAGCGGGAGATTTTAACACCGGGGAGCTGTTTTTT. This gives the protein CASSAAGLAGDFNTGELFF.

The chain combines TRBV4-1 with TRBJ1-2; TRBD1 agrees at 9 bases. Losses at the gene ends were 2 bases for V and 5 bases for J; bases not matched to a gene: 9. The CDR3 covers 16 residues. Per germline, CDR1 MGHRA and CDR2 YSYEKL. CDR3 DNA: TGCGCCAGCAGCCAACATTTTATCGGGACAGGGTATGGCTACACCTTC. Protein: CASSQHFIGTGYGYTF.

V usage is TRBV11-3 and J usage is TRBJ2-7, with a weak D call TRBD2 (6 bases). CDR3 length equals 13 residues. The ends were cut back, 0 bases at V and 3 bases at J, with 6 bases in the middle. Germline CDR1 and CDR2: SGHNT and YENEEA. The CDR3 sequence is CASSLDGSYEQYF. The CDR3 nucleotides are TGTGCCAGCAGCTTAGACGGGAGCTACGAGCAGTACTTC.

This clone was observed a single time. The gene calls are TRBV6-5 and TRBJ1-1, with 11 bases lining up with TRBD1. Trimming cost V 7 bases and J 6 bases; bases outside gene matches: 7. The CDR3 covers 14 residues. CDR1 and CDR2 (germline): MNHEY, SVGAGI. The CDR3 sequence is CASTPRGQGAEAFF. The CDR3 DNA follows: TGTGCCAGCACCCCTAGGGGACAGGGGGCTGAAGCTTTCTTT.

The CDR3 DNA reads as TGTGCCAGCAGTTTACCTATGGTTCCCTACGAGCAGTACTTC. The encoded protein is CASSLPMVPYEQYF. The rearrangement uses TRBV28 and TRBJ2-7; unclear D gene. The CDR3 contains 14 residues. V was shortened by 2 bases and J by 2 bases, with 10 bases between the two germline ends. The germline CDR1 and CDR2 sequences are MDHEN and SYDVKM.

This chain joins TRBV9 and TRBJ1-1, with no clear D. The germline CDR1 and CDR2 sequences are SGDLS and YYNGEE. The V and J ends lost 4 bases and 2 bases respectively, with 18 bases between them. The CDR3 runs to 16 residues. The CDR3 DNA sequence: TGTGCCAGCAGCCCCCTCAGGCGGGGAGGTAACACTGAAGCTTTCTTT. Encoded protein: CASSPLRRGGNTEAFF.